This T cell receptor beta chain was captured by sequencing in a study of blood T cell repertoires in COVID-19. CDR1 is MDHEN and CDR2 is SYDVKM in the germline V gene. J lost 0 bases, V lost 2 bases, and 1 base had no gene match. There are 16 residues in the CDR3. The protocol was immunoSEQ multiplex PCR, while the TCRdb copy is restricted to in-frame clones and leaves out a portion. The sample records about 270,000 clones, around 88% being singletons. The chain is built from TRBV28 and TRBJ1-6; TRBD1 matches 7 bases. This TCR was recovered from an elderly woman with COVID-19, enrolled during active disease. Sequenced: peripheral blood. CDR3 amino acids: CASSLRGRSYNSPLHF. The DNA of the CDR3 is TGTGCCAGCAGTTTAAGGGGGCGCTCCTATAATTCACCCCTCCACTTT.